A single sample gave rise to the 30 T cell receptor beta chains below, sequenced in a study of shared clonotypes between healthy human individuals. Clones were read by immunoSEQ multiplex PCR, and TCRdb kept only the in-frame ones, dropping some. The sample yields 450,000 to 600,000 clones, around 80% seen once. Sequenced input: PBMCs. The source of these receptors is a woman aged 40 to 55 in good health. Some clones in this sample may be carry-over from other donors' samples.

This clone came up once. This chain connects TRBV7-6 to TRBJ1-5, with D possibly being TRBD1 (6 bases). With 5 bases removed from V and 4 bases from J, the gap between germline ends came to 9 bases. This CDR3 has 13 residues. Germline values: CDR1 SGHVS, CDR2 FNYEAQ. The CDR3, as DNA: TGTGCCAGCAGCCTCACAGGGAATCAGCCCCAGCATTTT. Amino acid sequence: CASSLTGNQPQHF.

This chain links TRBV5-4 with TRBJ2-6, with D uncertain. The length of the CDR3 is 15 residues. V lost 4 bases, J lost 1 base, and 9 bases lay in between. Per germline, CDR1 SGHNT and CDR2 YYREEE (reference sequence). DNA of the CDR3: TGTGCCAGCAGCCCCCACCCTTCTGGGGCCAACGTCCTGACTTTC. Translating it yields CASSPHPSGANVLTF.

The rearrangement uses TRBV6-1 and TRBJ2-7; TRBD1 matches at 12 bases. The trim removed 4 bases at V and 5 bases at J, leaving 3 bases unmatched. The CDR3 is 14 amino acids. The germline CDR1 and CDR2 sequences are MNHNS and SASEGT. CDR3: CASSGGTGGHEQYF. CDR3 DNA sequence: TGTGCCAGCAGTGGAGGGACAGGGGGCCACGAGCAGTACTTC.

V and J are TRBV10-3 and TRBJ1-2; tentatively, D is TRBD1 (5 bases). The CDR3 extends over 12 amino acids. Between the trimmed V and J ends, which lost 9 bases and 7 bases, there was a span of 15 bases. From germline, CDR1 is ENHRY and CDR2 SYGVKD. The CDR3 here is CAMGGRAIGYTF. The CDR3 DNA reads TGTGCCATGGGGGGACGGGCGATTGGCTACACCTTC.

The chain couples TRBV10-3 to TRBJ1-2; 8 bases line up with TRBD1. Germline CDR1 reads ENHRY; CDR2 reads SYGVKD. The trim removed 7 bases at V and 2 bases at J, leaving 6 bases unmatched. The CDR3 contains 14 residues. Written as DNA, the CDR3 is TGTGCCATCAATCTTGGACAGGGCAACTATGGCTACACCTTC. Its translation: CAINLGQGNYGYTF.

CDR3 sequence (DNA): TGTGCCAGCAGCCCACAGGGGAGCGGGGAGCTGTTTTTT. It yields the protein CASSPQGSGELFF. The V and J genes are TRBV2 and TRBJ2-2, with 7 bases that match TRBD1. Trimming took 6 bases from V and 7 from J; bases not matched to a gene: 5. The CDR3 loop spans 13 amino acids. Germline-derived CDR1 and CDR2 are SNHLY and FYNNEI.

This chain joins TRBV2 and TRBJ1-2, with no clear D. Trimming left V 6 bases short and J 8 bases short, with 13 bases between. CDR1 is SNHLY and CDR2 is FYNNEI in the germline V gene. CDR3 length: 12 amino acids. CDR3 DNA: TGTGCCAGCAGAAGGGATCTCGGCGGCTACACCTTC. Translated: CASRRDLGGYTF.

This chain joins TRBV27 and TRBJ2-7; 10 bases match TRBD2. The CDR3 runs 17 residues. V shed 5 bases and J 0 bases; nucleotides not matched to a gene: 10. Germline V gene sequence: CDR1 MNHEY, CDR2 SMNVEV (reference sequence). CDR3 residues: CASSPSASGSFSYEQYF. CDR3 DNA sequence: TGTGCCAGCAGTCCCTCGGCTAGCGGGAGTTTCTCCTACGAGCAGTACTTC.

This clone was counted once. Since the CDR3 does not end with the conserved phenylalanine or tryptophan, this likely comes from a read error. It is unclear where the CDR3 begins or ends on the DNA, so no DNA is shown, and the CDR3 is as TCRdb lists it. This chain joins TRBV11-2 and TRBJ1-3. The CDR3 comprises 10 residues, both ends counted. The germline gives CDR1 SGHAT, CDR2 FQNNGV. This chain's CDR3 is CASSLVRAGT.

This clone was counted at least ten times. The genes are TRBV18 and TRBJ2-7; 9 bases agree with TRBD2. The CDR3 is made up of 15 amino acids. Per germline, CDR1 KGHSH and CDR2 LQKENI. J gave up 3 bases and V 1 base, and 4 bases lay outside the gene matches. The CDR3 DNA reads as TGTGCCAGCTCACCACGTGCTAGCGGGGTCTACGAGCAGTACTTC. It translates to CASSPRASGVYEQYF. The variable domain in full, with the rest retrieved from reference TRBV18 and TRBJ2-7, is NAGVMQNPRHLVRRRGQEARLRCSPMKGHSHVYWYRQLPEEGLKFMVYLQKENIIDESGMPKERFSAEFPKEGPSILRIQQVVRGDSAAYFCASSPRASGVYEQYFGPGTRLTVT.

The chain uses TRBV28 and TRBJ2-7, with 10 positions matching TRBD2. The CDR3 is 15 amino acids. Germline CDR1 reads MDHEN; CDR2 reads SYDVKM. V was clipped by 3 bases and J by 9 bases; unmatched bases: 11. The CDR3, as DNA: TGTGCCAGCAGTTTTGCTAGCGGGAGTAGGCACGGGCAGTACTTC. Its protein product is CASSFASGSRHGQYF.

The chain has TRBV6-4 and TRBJ1-1, with D possibly TRBD1 on 6 matching bases. V lost 5 bases and J lost 1, with 8 bases in between. Germline CDR1 is MRHNA and CDR2 is SNTAGT. The length of the CDR3 is 13 residues. The chain's CDR3 is CASSSGENTEAFF. CDR3 sequence (DNA): TGTGCCAGCAGTTCAGGGGAGAACACTGAAGCTTTCTTT.

As regards this clone: The junction shows a germline mismatch at one end, possibly a read error. The chain combines TRBV18 with TRBJ2-3, with a tentative D call TRBD2 (5 bases). The CDR3 sequence is 17 residues long. Germline assignment: CDR1 KGHSH and CDR2 LQKENI. In DNA, the CDR3 is TGTGCCAGCTCGCCACAGAGGACTCCTTCTAGCACAGATACGCAGTATTTT. Translation: CASSPQRTPSSTDTQYF.

The V call is TRBV9, the J call TRBJ2-6; D possibly corresponds to TRBD2 (5 bases). V lost 2 bases and J 3 bases, leaving 12 bases between the germline ends. The V gene's germline CDR1 is SGDLS and CDR2 YYNGEE. The CDR3 is 16 residues long. CDR3 nucleotides: TGTGCCAGCAGCGTTGACTCCGGAGGTGGGGCCAACGTCCTGACTTTC. Its translation is CASSVDSGGGANVLTF.

The table lists this clone with a count of one. The chain combines TRBV9 with TRBJ2-7; 9 positions match TRBD2. Germline CDR1 SGDLS, CDR2 YYNGEE. V was clipped by 0 bases and J by 3 bases; unmatched bases: 4. CDR3 length: 15 amino acids. The CDR3 loop is CASSVGVSGSYEQYF. CDR3 bases: TGTGCCAGCAGCGTAGGTGTTAGCGGGAGCTACGAGCAGTACTTC.

The V call is TRBV5-1, the J call TRBJ2-5; D gene ambiguous. Germline V gives CDR1 SGHRS, CDR2 YFSETQ. The CDR3 contains 16 residues. Trimming removed 5 bases from V and 5 bases from J, with 22 bases in between. As DNA, the CDR3 is TGCGCCAGCAGTCCGCGACATTTTTCGGTGTCTGAGACCCAGTACTTC. As protein: CASSPRHFSVSETQYF.

This rearrangement joins TRBV27 to TRBJ2-1; D perhaps matches TRBD2 (5 bases). Looked up from germline, CDR1 is MNHEY and CDR2 is SMNVEV (reference sequence). CDR3 length: 15 residues. The V end lost 8 bases, the J end lost 0 bases, and 14 bases lay between the germline ends. This CDR3 reads CASRGEAGSYNEQFF. CDR3 DNA sequence: TGTGCCAGCCGCGGAGAGGCGGGCTCCTACAATGAGCAGTTCTTC.

The chain couples TRBV19 to TRBJ2-7; possibly TRBD2 for D (6 bases). Germline V gene data show CDR1 as LNHDA and CDR2 as SQIVND (reference sequence). The CDR3 loop spans 17 amino acids. Trimming shortened V by 5 bases and J by 1 base, and 21 bases separated the two germline ends. The CDR3 reads CASSYKPGLEFSYEQYF. The CDR3, as DNA: TGTGCCAGTAGTTACAAACCGGGACTCGAGTTTTCCTACGAGCAGTACTTC.

This clone was counted a single time. The genes are TRBV2 and TRBJ1-5; 7 bases are a match to TRBD1. The CDR3 spans 15 residues. V lost 4 bases and J lost 7; bases outside the gene matches: 10. Germline assignment: CDR1 SNHLY and CDR2 FYNNEI. The CDR3 bases are TGTGCCAGCAGTGGGGGGCGACAGGGAGGGCAGCCCCAGCATTTT. Amino acid sequence: CASSGGRQGGQPQHF.

The sample holds many counts of this clone. This sample also contains other DNA sequences that code for the same CDR3. V usage is TRBV29-1 and J usage is TRBJ2-3, with D possibly being TRBD1 or TRBD2 (7 bases each). CDR1 is SQVTM and CDR2 is ANQGSEA in the germline V gene. Trimming stripped 2 bases from V and 6 bases from J, with 12 bases between. This CDR3 has 13 residues. The chain's CDR3 is CSVEQGGGDTQYF. CDR3 bases: TGCAGCGTTGAACAGGGGGGAGGGGATACGCAGTATTTT.

This clone was counted a single time. This chain links TRBV28 with TRBJ2-3, with TRBD2 matching over 14 bases. The V and J ends lost 7 bases and 4 bases, in that order; junction bases with no gene match: 7. The V gene's germline CDR1 is MDHEN and CDR2 SYDVKM. The CDR3 runs 16 residues. CDR3 region: CASTLTSGRVADTQYF. The CDR3 DNA reads as TGTGCCAGCACTTTGACTAGCGGGAGGGTGGCAGATACGCAGTATTTT.

Of note for this clone: A read error may account for a junction end that differs from germline. The chain is built from TRBV9 and TRBJ1-4; the match to TRBD1 covers 7 bases. The V gene's germline CDR1 is SGDLS and CDR2 YYNGEE. The CDR3 is 14 residues long. This CDR3 reads CASIVGGLEEKLFF. For the CDR3, the DNA is TGTGCCAGCATCGTAGGGGGCTTGGAGGAAAAACTGTTTTTT.

V is TRBV30 and J is TRBJ1-1; a weak D match, TRBD1 (6 bases). Germline V lookup: CDR1 GTSNPN, CDR2 SVGIG (reference sequence). CDR3 length: 12 residues. V shed 7 bases and J shed 10 bases, with 19 bases lying between them. The CDR3 nucleotides are TGTGCCTTGGGCCTGCGGGGGGCTGGAGCTTTCTTT. This translates into CALGLRGAGAFF.

The J gene is TRBJ2-2, the V gene TRBV27; 8 nucleotides align to TRBD1. Germline V lookup: CDR1 MNHEY, CDR2 SMNVEV (reference sequence). This CDR3 has 16 amino acids. The trim removed 6 bases at V and 0 bases at J, leaving 6 bases unmatched. CDR3 protein: CASSPGQGTNTGELFF. CDR3 DNA sequence: TGTGCCAGCAGCCCTGGACAGGGCACGAACACCGGGGAGCTGTTTTTT.

The table lists this clone with a count of one. The identical CDR3 is also encoded by other nucleotide sequences in the sample. The chain carries TRBV19 and TRBJ2-5; possible D gene TRBD2, 6 bases. The germline V gene has CDR1 LNHDA and CDR2 SQIVND (reference sequence). The CDR3 extends over 13 amino acids. The V end was cut by 1 base, the J end by 5 bases, with 8 bases between. CDR3 sequence: CASSIVSGETQYF. Here the CDR3 DNA reads TGTGCCAGTAGTATAGTCAGCGGGGAGACCCAGTACTTC. Full variable domain (rest looked up from reference TRBV19 and TRBJ2-5): DGGITQSPKYLFRKEGQNVTLSCEQNLNHDAMYWYRQDPGQGLRLIYYSQIVNDFQKGDIAEGYSVSREKKESFPLTVTSAQKNPTAFYLCASSIVSGETQYFGPGTRLLVL.

This chain links TRBV5-6 with TRBJ2-3; 8 nucleotides agree with TRBD2. The CDR3 is 15 amino acids. The germline gives CDR1 SGHDT, CDR2 YYEEEE. The V and J ends lost 5 bases and 4 bases, in that order; junction bases with no gene match: 9. CDR3 region: CASRTGLDRPDTQYF. CDR3 sequence (DNA): TGTGCCAGCAGGACGGGACTAGACCGCCCAGATACGCAGTATTTT.

CDR3 sequence: CASSSTGPGELFF. The CDR3 DNA reads as TGTGCCAGCAGCTCGACTGGTCCCGGGGAGCTGTTTTTT. This chain links TRBV7-2 with TRBJ2-2; D is ambiguous. The CDR3 has 13 amino acids. The germline V gene encodes CDR1 SGHTA and CDR2 FQGNSA. Between the trimmed V and J ends, which lost 4 bases and 6 bases, there was a span of 9 bases.

The J gene is TRBJ2-1, the V gene TRBV6-5, with a possible D match to TRBD2 (5 bases). The V and J ends lost 6 bases and 8 bases respectively, with 14 bases between them. Germline V gene sequence: CDR1 MNHEY, CDR2 SVGAGI. The CDR3 runs to 13 residues. The CDR3 sequence is CASRNPDLDEQFF. CDR3 bases: TGTGCCAGCAGAAACCCGGACTTAGATGAGCAGTTCTTC.

The chain links TRBV6-5 to TRBJ2-7; perhaps TRBD2 as D (6 bases). This CDR3 is built from 13 residues. CDR1 and CDR2 (germline): MNHEY, SVGAGI. V lost 7 bases, J lost 6 bases, and 16 bases lay in between. The CDR3 DNA is TGTGCCAGCACCAAGCCTTCGGGACTCGAGCAGTACTTC. Protein sequence: CASTKPSGLEQYF.

The chain joins TRBV4-2 to TRBJ2-1; 11 bases align to TRBD2. Germline lookup yields CDR1 LGHNA and CDR2 YNFKEQ. V lost 3 bases, J lost 10 bases, and 11 bases stayed unmatched. This CDR3 region has 16 residues. CDR3 sequence (DNA): TGTGCCAGCAGCCACGTAGCGGGAGGGGAGTCGGGAGAGCAGTTCTTC. Translation: CASSHVAGGESGEQFF.